Presented here are 11 T cell receptor beta chains from one specimen sequenced in a study of Tregs in tolerant kidney transplant recipients. Recipients received nonmyeloablative bone marrow transplants from related graft donors, with transient mixed chimerism. Measured with immunoSEQ multiplex PCR; TCRdb has only the in-frame clones, and not every one. The listing records some 15,000 clones. Specimen: CD4+ T cells from blood (PBMCs), collected 12 months after the transplant. The receptors derive from a human patient who received a combined kidney and bone marrow transplant. Some T cells may have come from the graft donor.

In the case of this clone: The read terminates 3 residues ahead of where the CDR3 ends, so the germline J gene completes it. The V and J genes are TRBV5-5 and TRBJ2-5; D gene uncertain. The CDR3 extends over 14 amino acids. Trimming cost V 0 bases and J 5 bases, with 11 bases left between them. Germline V gene sequence: CDR1 SGHKS, CDR2 YYEKEE (reference sequence). The CDR3 reads CASSLDGYGETQYF. The covered CDR3 bases are TGTGCCAGCAGCTTGGATGGTTACGGGGAGACC.

Comment on this clone: Coverage ceases 3 residues before the CDR3 finishes, and the germline J gene fills in the end. This chain links TRBV30 with TRBJ2-5, with a tentative D call TRBD1 (6 bases). There are 15 residues in the CDR3. Germline V CDR1 and CDR2: GTSNPN, SVGIG (reference sequence). V lost 0 bases and J lost 5, with 16 bases in between. The CDR3 DNA, read in part, is TGTGCCTGGAGTGTAACCCAGGGGCTAGGGGAGACC. Its protein product is CAWSVTQGLGET. The whole CDR3 is CAWSVTQGLGETQYF.

With respect to this clone: The read ends 3 residues before the CDR3 terminus; that terminus is restored from the germline J gene. This rearrangement joins TRBV19 to TRBJ1-2; possible D gene TRBD1, 5 bases. Germline V gives CDR1 LNHDA, CDR2 SQIVND (reference sequence). The ends were cut back, 6 bases at V and 2 bases at J, with 10 bases in the middle. The CDR3 spans 13 residues. The CDR3: CASSSEGNYGYTF. CDR3 DNA, as far as it was read: TGTGCCAGTAGCTCAGAGGGGAACTATGGC. Full variable domain (outside the CDR3, taken from reference TRBV19 and TRBJ1-2): DGGITQSPKYLFRKEGQNVTLSCEQNLNHDAMYWYRQDPGQGLRLIYYSQIVNDFQKGDIAEGYSVSREKKESFPLTVTSAQKNPTAFYLCASSSEGNYGYTFGSGTRLTVV.

As for this clone: Read coverage stops 3 residues before the CDR3 terminus; the germline J gene supplies the remainder. J is TRBJ1-4 and V is TRBV2; 8 nucleotides agree with TRBD1. The CDR3 totals 12 residues. CDR1 SNHLY and CDR2 FYNNEI come from the germline V gene. J lost 6 bases, V lost 11 bases, and 5 bases had no gene match. The CDR3: CASTGDDEKLFF. Partial CDR3 DNA: TGTGCCTCGACAGGGGACGATGAAAAA.

About this clone itself: The germline gene is not matched at one end of the junction; a read error may be the cause. The CDR3 end falls 3 residues outside the read, so it is completed with the germline J gene. This chain joins TRBV20-1 and TRBJ2-7; possible D gene TRBD1, 6 bases. The CDR3 is made up of 11 amino acids. Looked up from germline, CDR1 is DFQATT and CDR2 is SNEGSKA (reference sequence). The CDR3 here is CSGQHSYEQYF. The CDR3 bases that were read are TGTTCGGGACAACACTCCTACGAG.

Of note for this clone: The read terminates 3 residues ahead of where the CDR3 ends, so the germline J gene completes it. The chain links TRBV2 to TRBJ2-4; 9 bases are a match to TRBD2. Germline V gene data show CDR1 as SNHLY and CDR2 as FYNNEI. The CDR3 is 15 residues long. Trimming at V came to 4 bases and at J to 7 bases, leaving 8 bases not matched to a gene. The CDR3 sequence is CASSGLAGPGNIQYF. The sequenced part of the CDR3 DNA is TGTGCCAGCAGTGGTCTAGCGGGACCGGGGAACATT.

CDR3 bases read: TGCAGTGCTCGTCCCGGACTAGCGGGTACCGGGGAG. Encoded protein: CSARPGLAGTGE. The complete CDR3 reads CSARPGLAGTGELFF. The V gene is TRBV20-1, the J gene TRBJ2-2; 11 bases agree with TRBD2. The missing CDR3 end, 3 residues past where the read stops, is filled in from the germline J gene. The CDR3 spans 15 residues. Germline-derived CDR1 and CDR2 are DFQATT and SNEGSKA (reference sequence). The ends lost 5 bases at V and 5 bases at J; junction bases unmatched: 7.

About this clone: The read terminates 3 residues ahead of where the CDR3 ends, so the germline J gene completes it. The gene calls are TRBV28 and TRBJ1-2, with a tentative D call TRBD1 (5 bases). This CDR3 contains 11 residues. The V gene lost 7 bases and the J gene lost 5 bases, with 8 bases spanning the gap. Germline-derived CDR1 and CDR2 are MDHEN and SYDVKM. The covered CDR3 bases are TGTGCCAGCACTAGACAGTATGGC. It specifies CASTRQYG. The full CDR3 sequence reads CASTRQYGYTF.

As for this clone: The read terminates 3 residues before the CDR3 end, so the remaining end is supplied by the germline J gene. This rearrangement joins TRBV27 to TRBJ2-7, with D possibly TRBD1 on 6 matching bases. CDR1 is MNHEY and CDR2 is SMNVEV in the germline V gene (reference sequence). The CDR3 spans 14 residues. Trimming took off 6 bases at V and 2 bases at J, with 14 bases between the two ends. The CDR3 loop is CASSPRDITYEQYF. The sequenced CDR3 bases are TGTGCCAGCAGCCCCCGGGACATTACCTACGAG.

A remark on this clone: Coverage ceases 3 residues before the CDR3 finishes, and the germline J gene fills in the end. The rearrangement links TRBV11-3 to TRBJ2-3, with 10 bases fitting TRBD1. Trimming cost V 0 bases and J 3 bases; bases outside gene matches: 0. This CDR3 spans 15 amino acids. Looked up from germline, CDR1 is SGHNT and CDR2 is YENEEA. Partial CDR3 DNA: TGTGCCAGCAGCTTAGAGGGACAGGGGACAGATACG. Amino acid sequence: CASSLEGQGTDT. In full, the CDR3 reads CASSLEGQGTDTQYF.

Remarks on this clone: The missing CDR3 end, 3 residues past where the read stops, is filled in from the germline J gene. The chain carries TRBV2 and TRBJ2-3, with 10 bases lining up with TRBD2. The CDR3 is 14 amino acids. Germline CDR1 reads SNHLY; CDR2 reads FYNNEI. With V trimmed by 5 bases and J by 6 bases, 5 bases remained unmatched. CDR3 loop: CASSYLAGVDTQYF. The sequenced CDR3 bases are TGTGCCAGCAGTTATCTAGCGGGAGTGGATACG.